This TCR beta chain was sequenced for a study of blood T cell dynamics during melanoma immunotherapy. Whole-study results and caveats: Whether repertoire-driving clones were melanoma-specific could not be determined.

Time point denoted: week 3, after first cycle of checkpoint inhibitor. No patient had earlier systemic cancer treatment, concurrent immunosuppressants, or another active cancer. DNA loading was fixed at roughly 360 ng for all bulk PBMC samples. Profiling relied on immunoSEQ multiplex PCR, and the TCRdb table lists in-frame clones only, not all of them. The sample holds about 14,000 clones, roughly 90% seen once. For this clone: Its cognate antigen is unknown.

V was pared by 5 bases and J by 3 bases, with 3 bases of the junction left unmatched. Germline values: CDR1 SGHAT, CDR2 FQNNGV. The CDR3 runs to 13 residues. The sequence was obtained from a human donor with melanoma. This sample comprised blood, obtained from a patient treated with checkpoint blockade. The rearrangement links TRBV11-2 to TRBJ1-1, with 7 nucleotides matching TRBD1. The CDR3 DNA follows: TGTGCCAGCAGCCGCAGGGGGGACACTGAAGCTTTCTTT. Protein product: CASSRRGDTEAFF. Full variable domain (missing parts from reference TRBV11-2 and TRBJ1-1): EAGVAQSPRYKIIEKRQSVAFWCNPISGHATLYWYQQILGQGPKLLIQFQNNGVVDDSQLPKDRFSAERLKGVDSTLKIQPAKLEDSAVYLCASSRRGDTEAFFGQGTRLTVV.